This T cell receptor beta chain was captured in a study of cytomegalovirus exposure and HLA in healthy donors. The PCR ran on 60 Vbeta and 13 Jbeta primers. Here immunoSEQ multiplex PCR was the method, and the copy in TCRdb shows in-frame clones only, minus some. In total, the table holds tens of thousands of clones. The specimen sequenced was PBMCs. The sequence derives from a man aged 35 to 55 in good health and CMV-seronegative.

As DNA, the CDR3 is TGTGCCAGCAGCTTAGTATTTACTGACTATGGCTACACCTTC. Amino acids: CASSLVFTDYGYTF. V gene TRBV7-8 combines with J gene TRBJ1-2; no clear D gene. The CDR3 totals 14 residues. Germline values: CDR1 SGHVS, CDR2 FQNEAQ. V was trimmed by 1 base and J by 3 bases, leaving 9 bases between them. Supplemented by reference TRBV7-8 and TRBJ1-2, the full variable domain reads GAGVSQSPRYKVAKRGQDVALRCDPISGHVSLFWYQQALGQGPEFLTYFQNEAQLDKSGLPSDRFFAERPEGSVSTLKIQRTQQEDSAVYLCASSLVFTDYGYTFGSGTRLTVV.